Listed below are T cell receptor beta chains from one sample, sequenced in a study of T-cell reconstitution after alpha-beta-depleted transplantation in children. TCRdb independently ran MiXCR on the PCR reads; one entry per CDR3 protein. The sample lists 450,000 to 600,000 distinct CDR3 sequences; approximately 16% were seen once. The sequences come from PBMCs from the stem cell graft donor, collected from the stem cell graft. The receptors originated from a human donor who donated a stem cell graft to a child with acute lymphoblastic leukemia. Both conserved end residues are part of each CDR3. The order of the fields is J gene, clone size, V gene, D gene, CDR3 DNA, CDR3 protein. D genes are given only for firm matches. Some rows have no size entry. The others give once, few or many, or a class for an expanded clone.

J gene: TRBJ2-1; clone size: many; V gene: TRBV7-9; D gene: -; CDR3 DNA: TGTGCCAGCAGCTTAGAGGTACTAGCTGAGCAGTTCTTC; CDR3 protein: CASSLEVLAEQFF
J gene: TRBJ2-3; clone size: -; V gene: TRBV19; D gene: TRBD2; CDR3 DNA: TGTGCCAGTAGTATGGGACTAGCAACAGATACGCAGTATTTT; CDR3 protein: CASSMGLATDTQYF
J gene: TRBJ2-1; clone size: -; V gene: TRBV14; D gene: TRBD2; CDR3 DNA: TGTGCCAGCAGCCAAGATCCGGAGCGGGAGGTCGGATACAATGAGCAGTTCTTC; CDR3 protein: CASSQDPEREVGYNEQFF
J gene: TRBJ2-5; clone size: few; V gene: TRBV10-3; D gene: TRBD2; CDR3 DNA: TGTGCCATCAGGGGACTAGCGGGAGGGCCATATGAGACCCAGTACTTC; CDR3 protein: CAIRGLAGGPYETQYF
J gene: TRBJ1-6; clone size: -; V gene: TRBV7-8; D gene: -; CDR3 DNA: TGTGCCAGCAGCCTGGGCAGGGGAGTTTCACCCCTCCACTTT; CDR3 protein: CASSLGRGVSPLHF
J gene: TRBJ2-3; clone size: few; V gene: TRBV6-5; D gene: TRBD2; CDR3 DNA: TGTGCCAGCAGTTACTCGTCACTAGCGGGAGATCTAGATACGCAGTATTTT; CDR3 protein: CASSYSSLAGDLDTQYF
J gene: TRBJ2-1; clone size: once; V gene: TRBV12-3/TRBV12-4; D gene: TRBD1; CDR3 DNA: TGTGCCAGCAGTAGGGACAGGCGGGGTGGCAATGAGCAGTTCTTC; CDR3 protein: CASSRDRRGGNEQFF
J gene: TRBJ1-5; clone size: few; V gene: TRBV28; D gene: -; CDR3 DNA: TGTGCCAGCACCACTTCCCCGGGCCAGCCCCAGCATTTT; CDR3 protein: CASTTSPGQPQHF
J gene: TRBJ2-1; clone size: few; V gene: TRBV6-1; D gene: TRBD1; CDR3 DNA: TGTGCCAGCAGTGATACCCTCAAGGGGGCTCTTAACGATGAGCAGTTCTTC; CDR3 protein: CASSDTLKGALNDEQFF
J gene: TRBJ2-7; clone size: few; V gene: TRBV5-1; D gene: -; CDR3 DNA: TGCGCCAGCAGCTTAGACGGGAGTTTCCCCTACGAGCAGTACTTC; CDR3 protein: CASSLDGSFPYEQYF